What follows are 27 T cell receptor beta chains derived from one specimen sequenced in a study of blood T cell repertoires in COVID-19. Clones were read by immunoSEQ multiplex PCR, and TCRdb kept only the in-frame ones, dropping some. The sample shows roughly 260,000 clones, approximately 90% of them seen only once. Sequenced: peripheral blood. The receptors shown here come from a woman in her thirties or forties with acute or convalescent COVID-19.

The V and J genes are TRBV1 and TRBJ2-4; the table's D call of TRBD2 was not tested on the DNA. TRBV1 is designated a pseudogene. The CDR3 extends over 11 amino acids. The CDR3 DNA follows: TGCACCAGCAGCCAAGATACGGGGAAGGACTTC. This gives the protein CTSSQDTGKDF.

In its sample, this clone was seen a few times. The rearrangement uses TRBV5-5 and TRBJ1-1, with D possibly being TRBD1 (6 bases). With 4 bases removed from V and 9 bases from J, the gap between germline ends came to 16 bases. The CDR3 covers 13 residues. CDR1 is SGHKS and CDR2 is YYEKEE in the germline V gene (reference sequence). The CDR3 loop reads CASSPGTPVQAFF. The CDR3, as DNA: TGTGCCAGCAGCCCCGGGACACCGGTCCAAGCTTTCTTT.

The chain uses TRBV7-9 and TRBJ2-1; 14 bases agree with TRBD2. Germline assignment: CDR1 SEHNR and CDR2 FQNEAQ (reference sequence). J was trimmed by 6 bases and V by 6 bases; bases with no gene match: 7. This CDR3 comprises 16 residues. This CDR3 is CASSRATSGGGNEQFF. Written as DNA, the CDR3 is TGTGCCAGCAGTCGCGCGACTAGCGGGGGGGGCAATGAGCAGTTCTTC.

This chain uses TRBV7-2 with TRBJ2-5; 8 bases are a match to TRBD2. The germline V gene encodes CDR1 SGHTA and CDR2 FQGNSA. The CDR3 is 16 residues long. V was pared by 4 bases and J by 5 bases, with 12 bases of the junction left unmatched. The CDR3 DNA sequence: TGTGCCAGCAGCTCCTGGTTCGACGGGGGGGCGGAGACCCAGTACTTC. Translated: CASSSWFDGGAETQYF.

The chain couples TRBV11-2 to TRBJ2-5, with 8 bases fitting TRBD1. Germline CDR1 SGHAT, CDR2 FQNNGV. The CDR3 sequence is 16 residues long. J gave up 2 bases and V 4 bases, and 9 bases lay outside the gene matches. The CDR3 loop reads CASSSFMDREQETQYF. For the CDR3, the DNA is TGTGCCAGCAGCTCTTTCATGGACAGGGAACAAGAGACCCAGTACTTC.

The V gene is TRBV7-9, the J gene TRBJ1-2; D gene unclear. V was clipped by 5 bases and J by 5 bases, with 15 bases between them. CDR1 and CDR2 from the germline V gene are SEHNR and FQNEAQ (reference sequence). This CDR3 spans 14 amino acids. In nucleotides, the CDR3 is TGTGCCAGCAGCATCCCGGGGAGCAAATATGGCTACACCTTC. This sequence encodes CASSIPGSKYGYTF.

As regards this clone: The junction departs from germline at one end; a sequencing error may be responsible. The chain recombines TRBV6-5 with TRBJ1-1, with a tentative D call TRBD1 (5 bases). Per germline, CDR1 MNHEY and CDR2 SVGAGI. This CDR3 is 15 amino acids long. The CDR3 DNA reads TGTGCCAGCAGTACTTACAGGCGAATGAACACTGAAACTTTCTTT. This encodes CASSTYRRMNTETFF.

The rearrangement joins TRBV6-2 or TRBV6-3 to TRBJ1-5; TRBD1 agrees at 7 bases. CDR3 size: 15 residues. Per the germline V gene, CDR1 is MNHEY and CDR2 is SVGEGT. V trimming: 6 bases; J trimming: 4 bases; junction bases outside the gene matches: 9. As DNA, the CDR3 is TGTGCCAGCAGCCCTCGAGGGGGCGGTAATCAGCCCCAGCATTTT. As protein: CASSPRGGGNQPQHF.

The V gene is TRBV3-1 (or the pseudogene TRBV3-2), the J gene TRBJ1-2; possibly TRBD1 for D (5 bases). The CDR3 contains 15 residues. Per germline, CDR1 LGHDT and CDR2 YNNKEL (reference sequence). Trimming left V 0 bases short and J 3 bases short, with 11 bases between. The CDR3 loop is CASSQDMRQYYGYTF. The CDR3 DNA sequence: TGTGCCAGCAGCCAAGATATGAGACAGTACTATGGCTACACCTTC.

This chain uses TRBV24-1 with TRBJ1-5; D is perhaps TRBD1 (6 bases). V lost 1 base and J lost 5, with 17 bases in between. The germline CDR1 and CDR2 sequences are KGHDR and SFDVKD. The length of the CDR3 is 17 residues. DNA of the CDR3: TGTGCCACCAGTGATTTCCGCCCTACAGAGGGGGATCAGCCCCAGCATTTT. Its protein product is CATSDFRPTEGDQPQHF.

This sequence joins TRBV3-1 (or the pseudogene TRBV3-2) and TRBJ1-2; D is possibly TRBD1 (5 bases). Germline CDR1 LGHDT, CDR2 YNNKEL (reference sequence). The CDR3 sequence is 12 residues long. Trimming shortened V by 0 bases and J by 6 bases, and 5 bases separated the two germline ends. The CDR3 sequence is CASSQDRDGYTF. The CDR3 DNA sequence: TGTGCCAGCAGCCAAGACAGGGATGGCTACACCTTC.

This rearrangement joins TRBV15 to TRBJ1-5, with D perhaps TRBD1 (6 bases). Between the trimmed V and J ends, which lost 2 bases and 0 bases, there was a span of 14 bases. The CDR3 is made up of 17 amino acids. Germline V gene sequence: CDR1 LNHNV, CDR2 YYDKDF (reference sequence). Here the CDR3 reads CATSRPSDSYSNQPQHF. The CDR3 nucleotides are TGTGCCACCAGCAGACCCTCGGACAGTTATAGCAATCAGCCCCAGCATTTT.

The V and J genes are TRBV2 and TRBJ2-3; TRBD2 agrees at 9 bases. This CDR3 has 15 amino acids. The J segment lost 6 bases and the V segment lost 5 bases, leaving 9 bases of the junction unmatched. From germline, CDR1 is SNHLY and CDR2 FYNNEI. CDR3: CASSNLAGSPDTQYF. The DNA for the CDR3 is TGTGCCAGCAGTAACCTAGCGGGGTCACCGGATACGCAGTATTTT.

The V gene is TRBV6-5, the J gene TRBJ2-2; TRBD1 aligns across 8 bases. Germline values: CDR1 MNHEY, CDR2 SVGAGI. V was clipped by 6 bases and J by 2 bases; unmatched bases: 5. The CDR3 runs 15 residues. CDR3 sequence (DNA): TGTGCCAGCAGAGACAGGGGTCTAAACACCGGGGAGCTGTTTTTT. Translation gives CASRDRGLNTGELFF.

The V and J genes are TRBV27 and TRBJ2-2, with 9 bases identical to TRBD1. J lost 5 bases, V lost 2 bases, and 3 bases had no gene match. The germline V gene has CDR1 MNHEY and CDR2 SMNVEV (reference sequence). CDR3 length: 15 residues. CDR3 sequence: CASSLGTGRTGELFF. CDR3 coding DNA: TGTGCCAGCAGTTTAGGGACAGGGAGGACCGGGGAGCTGTTTTTT.

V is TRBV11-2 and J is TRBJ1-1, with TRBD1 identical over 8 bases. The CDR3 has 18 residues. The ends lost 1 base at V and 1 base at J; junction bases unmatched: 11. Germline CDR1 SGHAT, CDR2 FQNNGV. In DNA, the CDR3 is TGTGCCAGCAGCTTAGGAACACAACAGGGGGTTACGAACACTGAAGCTTTCTTT. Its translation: CASSLGTQQGVTNTEAFF.

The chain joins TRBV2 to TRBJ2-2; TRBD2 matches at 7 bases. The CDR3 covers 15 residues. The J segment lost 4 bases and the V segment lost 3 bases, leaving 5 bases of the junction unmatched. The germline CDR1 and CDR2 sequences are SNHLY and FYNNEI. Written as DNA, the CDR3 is TGTGCCAGCAGTGATGGGGGGGTTCGCACCGGGGAGCTGTTTTTT. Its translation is CASSDGGVRTGELFF.

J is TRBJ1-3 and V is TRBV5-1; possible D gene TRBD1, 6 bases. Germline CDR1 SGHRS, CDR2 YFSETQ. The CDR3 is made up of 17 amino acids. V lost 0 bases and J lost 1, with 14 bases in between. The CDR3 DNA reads TGCGCCAGCAGCTTGGGAATTTCAGGGGTGTCTGGAAACACCATATATTTT. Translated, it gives CASSLGISGVSGNTIYF.

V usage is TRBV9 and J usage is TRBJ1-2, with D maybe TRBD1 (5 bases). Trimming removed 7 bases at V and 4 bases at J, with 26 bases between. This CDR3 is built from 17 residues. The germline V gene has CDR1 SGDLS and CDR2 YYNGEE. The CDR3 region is CASGAGGRAGLGYGYTF. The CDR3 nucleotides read TGTGCCAGCGGTGCGGGGGGTAGGGCAGGCCTGGGCTATGGCTACACCTTC.

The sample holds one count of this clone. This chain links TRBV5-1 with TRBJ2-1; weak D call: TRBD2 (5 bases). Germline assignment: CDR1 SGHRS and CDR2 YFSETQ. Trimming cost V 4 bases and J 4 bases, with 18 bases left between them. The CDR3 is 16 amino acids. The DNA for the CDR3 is TGCGCCAGCAGCCCCCTAGGTGAGCGGACTTACAATGAGCAGTTCTTC. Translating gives CASSPLGERTYNEQFF.

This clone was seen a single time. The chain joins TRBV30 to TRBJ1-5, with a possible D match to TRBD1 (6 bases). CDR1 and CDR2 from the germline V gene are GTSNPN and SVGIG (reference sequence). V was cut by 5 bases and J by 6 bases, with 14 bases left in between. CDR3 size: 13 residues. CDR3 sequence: CAWEQGTGQPQHF. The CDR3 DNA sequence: TGTGCCTGGGAACAGGGTACAGGTCAGCCCCAGCATTTT. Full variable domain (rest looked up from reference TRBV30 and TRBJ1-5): SQTIHQWPATLVQPVGSPLSLECTVEGTSNPNLYWYRQAAGRGLQLLFYSVGIGQISSEVPQNLSASRPQDRQFILSSKKLLLSDSGFYLCAWEQGTGQPQHFGDGTRLSIL.

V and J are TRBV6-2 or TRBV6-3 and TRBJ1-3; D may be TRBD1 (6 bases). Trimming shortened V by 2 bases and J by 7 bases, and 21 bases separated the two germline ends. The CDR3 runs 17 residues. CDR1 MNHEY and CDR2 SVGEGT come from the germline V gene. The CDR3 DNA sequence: TGTGCCAGCAGTTACCTTGAGGGACAAGCCTTGTGGAACACCATATATTTT. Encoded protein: CASSYLEGQALWNTIYF.

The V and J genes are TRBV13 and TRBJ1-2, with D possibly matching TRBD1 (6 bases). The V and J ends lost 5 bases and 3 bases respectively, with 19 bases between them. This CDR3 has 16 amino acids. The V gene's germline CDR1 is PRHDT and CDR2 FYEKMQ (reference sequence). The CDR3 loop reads CASSPRGGRIDYGYTF. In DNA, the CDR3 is TGTGCCAGCAGCCCCCGGGGGGGCAGGATCGACTATGGCTACACCTTC. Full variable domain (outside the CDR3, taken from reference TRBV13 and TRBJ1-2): AAGVIQSPRHLIKEKRETATLKCYPIPRHDTVYWYQQGPGQDPQFLISFYEKMQSDKGSIPDRFSAQQFSDYHSELNMSSLELGDSALYFCASSPRGGRIDYGYTFGSGTRLTVV.

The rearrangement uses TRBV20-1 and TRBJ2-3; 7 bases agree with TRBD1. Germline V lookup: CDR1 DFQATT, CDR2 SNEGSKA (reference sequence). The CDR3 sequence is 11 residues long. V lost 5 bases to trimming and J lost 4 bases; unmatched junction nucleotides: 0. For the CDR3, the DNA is TGCAGTGCTGACAGGGCAGATACGCAGTATTTT. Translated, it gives CSADRADTQYF.

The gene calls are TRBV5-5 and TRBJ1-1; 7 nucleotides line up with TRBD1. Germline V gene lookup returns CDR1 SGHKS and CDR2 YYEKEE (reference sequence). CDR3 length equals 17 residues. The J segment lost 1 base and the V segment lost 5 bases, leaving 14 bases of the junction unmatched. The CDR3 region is CASRKRTGRQKNTEAFF. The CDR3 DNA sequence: TGTGCCAGCAGGAAGCGGACAGGTCGTCAAAAGAACACTGAAGCTTTCTTT.

This chain's CDR3 is CASSPRQGAVGNTIYF. Written as DNA, the CDR3 is TGTGCCAGCAGCCCCAGACAGGGGGCAGTGGGAAACACCATATATTTT. This chain joins TRBV7-8 and TRBJ1-3, with 10 bases fitting TRBD1. Germline CDR1 and CDR2: SGHVS and FQNEAQ. The CDR3 is made up of 16 amino acids. V trimming: 5 bases; J trimming: 4 bases; junction bases outside the gene matches: 8.

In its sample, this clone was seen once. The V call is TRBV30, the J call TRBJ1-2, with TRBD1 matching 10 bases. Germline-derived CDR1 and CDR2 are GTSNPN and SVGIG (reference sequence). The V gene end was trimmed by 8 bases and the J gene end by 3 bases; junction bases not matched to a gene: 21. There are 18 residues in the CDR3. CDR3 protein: CATPGTGDLLRSDYGYTF. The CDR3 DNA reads TGTGCCACCCCTGGGACAGGGGACTTACTTAGATCGGACTATGGCTACACCTTC.